One and the same sample provided the 10 T cell receptor beta chains below, sequenced in a study of blood T cell repertoires in COVID-19 (dated by TCRdb to 2020 to 2022). Libraries were prepared through the immunoSEQ multiplex PCR assay. Imported from immuneACCESS, the table was reduced by TCRdb to in-frame sequences with V and J called. These copies leave out some clones; in studies compared against another copy, an unresolved V gene accounts for under half, and the cause of the remainder is not known. A total of a few hundred thousand clones appear in this sample, roughly 85% of them only once. The ten top clones hold 3.1% of the sample. The specimen was peripheral blood. These receptors came from a woman under 30 with acute or convalescent COVID-19.

The chain is built from TRBV9 and TRBJ1-2; TRBD1 matches 7 bases. The CDR3 is made up of 18 amino acids. The V gene's germline CDR1 is SGDLS and CDR2 YYNGEE. Unmatched junction bases numbered 11, after V lost 0 bases and J lost 0 bases. In DNA form, the CDR3 reads TGTGCCAGCAGCGTAGAGCCCCGCGACAGGGCTACTAACTATGGCTACACCTTC. Its protein product is CASSVEPRDRATNYGYTF.

This chain joins TRBV5-1 and TRBJ2-1, with 8 bases identical to TRBD1. Germline CDR1 is SGHRS and CDR2 is YFSETQ. J gave up 0 bases and V 2 bases, and 7 bases lay outside the gene matches. This CDR3 comprises 17 residues. CDR3 coding DNA: TGCGCCAGCAGCTTTGGACAGGGCCGTACCTCCTACAATGAGCAGTTCTTC. This codes for CASSFGQGRTSYNEQFF. The whole variable domain, remainder taken from reference TRBV5-1 and TRBJ2-1, is KAGVTQTPRYLIKTRGQQVTLSCSPISGHRSVSWYQQTPGQGLQFLFEYFSETQRNKGNFPGRFSGRQFSNSRSEMNVSTLELGDSALYLCASSFGQGRTSYNEQFFGPGTRLTVL.

The chain employs TRBV6-2 or TRBV6-3 and TRBJ1-6; 9 bases are a match to TRBD1. The J segment lost 7 bases and the V segment lost 5 bases, leaving 3 bases of the junction unmatched. The CDR3 runs to 14 residues. The germline V gene has CDR1 MNHEY and CDR2 SVGEGT. CDR3 in amino acids: CASSRTGENSPLHF. As DNA, the CDR3 is TGTGCCAGCAGTCGGACAGGGGAGAATTCACCCCTCCACTTT.

This clone was observed once. This chain links TRBV9 with TRBJ1-1; 10 bases map to TRBD1. CDR1 and CDR2 (germline): SGDLS, YYNGEE. J gave up 6 bases and V 4 bases, and 15 bases lay outside the gene matches. This CDR3 spans 17 amino acids. The CDR3 nucleotides are TGTGCCAGCAGCCCCCAATCCGCCGGGACAGGGGTCGCTGAAGCTTTCTTT. It codes for CASSPQSAGTGVAEAFF.

This chain connects TRBV7-9 to TRBJ1-1; possibly TRBD1 for D (6 bases). This CDR3 contains 14 residues. Trimming shortened V by 5 bases and J by 6 bases, and 16 bases separated the two germline ends. Germline CDR1 SEHNR, CDR2 FQNEAQ (reference sequence). The CDR3 loop reads CASSLEVTGSEAFF. Written as DNA, the CDR3 is TGTGCCAGCAGCCTCGAAGTGACAGGATCTGAAGCTTTCTTT.

In its sample, this clone was seen a few times. V usage is TRBV7-3 and J usage is TRBJ2-1, with 13 bases matching TRBD2. V lost 5 bases, J lost 6 bases, and 7 bases stayed unmatched. The CDR3 runs to 16 residues. Per the germline V gene, CDR1 is SGHTA and CDR2 is FQGTGA. CDR3 in amino acids: CASSRGTSGALNEQFF. The CDR3 DNA reads as TGTGCCAGCAGCCGAGGGACTAGCGGGGCCCTCAATGAGCAGTTCTTC.

The chain employs TRBV5-1 and TRBJ2-1, with 7 bases lining up with TRBD1. Germline V gives CDR1 SGHRS, CDR2 YFSETQ. This CDR3 spans 15 amino acids. Germline trimming cut 1 base from V and 9 bases from J; bases unmatched to any gene: 10. The CDR3 region has the DNA TGCGCCAGCAGCTTGACCCCTGACAGGGTGGGTGAGCAGTTCTTC. It is translated as CASSLTPDRVGEQFF.

The CDR3 sequence is CASTLHNNEQFF. CDR3 DNA sequence: TGTGCCAGCACCTTACACAACAATGAGCAGTTCTTC. The chain recombines TRBV5-6 with TRBJ2-1; no definite D call. The CDR3 is 12 amino acids. The ends were cut back, 6 bases at V and 5 bases at J, with 9 bases in the middle. CDR1 and CDR2 from the germline V gene are SGHDT and YYEEEE.

The rearrangement links TRBV4-2 to TRBJ1-4; 12 nucleotides agree with TRBD1. V dropped 0 bases and J dropped 4; count of bases not matched to a gene: 6. The CDR3 loop spans 18 amino acids. CDR1 is LGHNA, CDR2 YNFKEQ, per germline. This CDR3 reads CASSQDWDRGRGNEKLFF. The CDR3 nucleotides read TGTGCCAGCAGCCAAGATTGGGACAGGGGGCGCGGTAATGAAAAACTGTTTTTT.

The chain couples TRBV27 to TRBJ1-6; no clear D gene. CDR3 length: 14 amino acids. Germline V gives CDR1 MNHEY, CDR2 SMNVEV (reference sequence). V shed 7 bases and J shed 0 bases, with 7 bases lying between them. For the CDR3, the DNA is TGTGCCAGCATGAGGGACTCCTATAATTCACCCCTCCACTTT. Translation: CASMRDSYNSPLHF.